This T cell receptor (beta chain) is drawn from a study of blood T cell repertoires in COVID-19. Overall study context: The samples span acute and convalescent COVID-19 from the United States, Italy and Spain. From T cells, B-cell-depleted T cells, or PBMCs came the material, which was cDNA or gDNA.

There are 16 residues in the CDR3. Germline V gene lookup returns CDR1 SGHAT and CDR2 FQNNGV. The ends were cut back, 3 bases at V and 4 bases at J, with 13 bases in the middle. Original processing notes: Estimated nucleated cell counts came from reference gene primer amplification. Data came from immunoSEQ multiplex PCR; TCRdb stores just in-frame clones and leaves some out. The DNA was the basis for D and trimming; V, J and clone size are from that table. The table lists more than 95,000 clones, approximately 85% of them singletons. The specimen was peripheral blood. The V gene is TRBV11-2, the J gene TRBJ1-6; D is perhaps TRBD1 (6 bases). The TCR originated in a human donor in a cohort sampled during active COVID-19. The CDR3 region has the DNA TGTGCCAGCAGCTTGGGCAGGGGTGATTATAATTCACCCCTCCACTTT. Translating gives CASSLGRGDYNSPLHF.